One and the same sample provided the 14 T cell receptor beta chains below, sequenced in a study of blood T cell repertoires in COVID-19. Generated by immunoSEQ multiplex PCR, the TCRdb table keeps only in-frame clones and is missing some. This sample has some 240,000 clones, with 80% to 90% found just once. Sequenced input: peripheral blood. Receptors were obtained from a woman in her 70s with COVID-19, enrolled during active disease.

This chain links TRBV12-5 with TRBJ2-7; D is unclear. The germline gives CDR1 LGHNT, CDR2 FRNRAP. This CDR3 comprises 15 residues. V lost 2 bases, J lost 2 bases, and 13 bases lay in between. For the CDR3, the DNA is TGTGCTAGTGGTTTGCGACTTAATGAACCCTACGAGCAGTACTTC. Its protein product is CASGLRLNEPYEQYF. Full variable domain (remainder filled in from reference TRBV12-5 and TRBJ2-7): DARVTQTPRHKVTEMGQEVTMRCQPILGHNTVFWYRQTMMQGLELLAYFRNRAPLDDSGMPKDRFSAEMPDATLATLKIQPSEPRDSAVYFCASGLRLNEPYEQYFGPGTRLTVT.

The chain links TRBV7-8 to TRBJ1-5; unclear D gene. CDR3 length: 16 amino acids. Germline V lookup: CDR1 SGHVS, CDR2 FQNEAQ. The V and J ends lost 1 base and 0 bases respectively, with 10 bases between them. The CDR3 bases are TGTGCCAGCAGCTTAGTTTTCGGGAATAGCAATCAGCCCCAGCATTTT. Its protein is CASSLVFGNSNQPQHF.

The chain employs TRBV6-2 or TRBV6-3 and TRBJ2-7; 9 positions match TRBD1. The CDR3 consists of 16 residues. Trimming took 6 bases from V and 7 from J; bases not matched to a gene: 16. Germline V gene sequence: CDR1 MNHEY, CDR2 SVGEGT. This CDR3 is CASSLTSGTGLGEQYF. The CDR3, as DNA: TGTGCCAGCAGCTTAACCTCCGGGACAGGGTTGGGGGAGCAGTACTTC.

This sequence joins TRBV18 and TRBJ2-3, with 8 nucleotides matching TRBD2. The trim removed 3 bases at V and 0 bases at J, leaving 5 bases unmatched. Looked up from germline, CDR1 is KGHSH and CDR2 is LQKENI. There are 16 residues in the CDR3. CDR3 protein: CASSPQREPSTDTQYF. In nucleotides, the CDR3 is TGTGCCAGCTCACCTCAGCGGGAGCCCAGCACAGATACGCAGTATTTT.

V is TRBV2 and J is TRBJ1-2; D may be TRBD1 (5 bases). The V and J ends lost 6 bases and 8 bases respectively, with 19 bases between them. The CDR3 contains 14 residues. Germline V gives CDR1 SNHLY, CDR2 FYNNEI. CDR3 protein: CASSPQGEGEGYTF. DNA for the CDR3: TGTGCCAGCAGCCCTCAAGGGGAGGGAGAAGGCTACACCTTC.

This rearrangement joins TRBV9 to TRBJ2-7, with 8 bases matching TRBD1. This CDR3 has 15 amino acids. Germline V gives CDR1 SGDLS, CDR2 YYNGEE. V lost 0 bases and J lost 3; bases outside the gene matches: 5. CDR3 sequence: CASSVGQGANYEQYF. CDR3 nucleotides: TGTGCCAGCAGCGTAGGGCAGGGGGCTAACTACGAGCAGTACTTC.

The chain recombines TRBV7-9 with TRBJ1-2; TRBD1 is a possible D gene (6 bases). Germline lookup yields CDR1 SEHNR and CDR2 FQNEAQ (reference sequence). The CDR3 covers 15 residues. Trimming removed 5 bases from V and 4 bases from J, with 17 bases in between. The DNA of the CDR3 is TGTGCCAGCAGCACCGCCGGGACACAGTTCTATGGCTACACCTTC. Translation: CASSTAGTQFYGYTF.

The chain has TRBV13 and TRBJ2-5; 13 bases are a match to TRBD2. V gave up 5 bases and J gave up 1 base; unmatched junction bases: 7. The germline V gene encodes CDR1 PRHDT and CDR2 FYEKMQ (reference sequence). This CDR3 has 17 residues. The CDR3 nucleotides read TGTGCCAGCAGCCCATTGGGACTAGCGGGATCCCAAGAGACCCAGTACTTC. It translates to CASSPLGLAGSQETQYF.

The genes are TRBV7-9 and TRBJ2-7; D is undetermined. The germline V gene encodes CDR1 SEHNR and CDR2 FQNEAQ (reference sequence). The CDR3 has 14 residues. V was shortened by 6 bases and J by 6 bases, with 18 bases between the two germline ends. CDR3 sequence: CASRCDGYLCEQYF. CDR3 DNA: TGTGCCAGCAGATGCGACGGGTATTTGTGCGAGCAGTACTTC.

As concerns this clone: The junction differs from germline at one of its ends, possibly a read error. This chain joins TRBV5-1 and TRBJ2-7, with 7 bases fitting TRBD1. The CDR3 extends over 14 amino acids. Germline assignment: CDR1 SGHRS and CDR2 YFSETQ. CDR3 sequence: CVSSLRTGEGEQYF. CDR3 DNA sequence: TGCGTCAGCAGCTTGCGTACAGGGGAAGGCGAGCAGTACTTC.

The V gene is TRBV14, the J gene TRBJ2-3; TRBD2 aligns across 10 bases. CDR3 length: 14 residues. V was clipped by 5 bases and J by 6 bases; unmatched bases: 5. Germline CDR1 SGHDN, CDR2 FVKESK. The DNA for the CDR3 is TGTGCCAGCAGCTTTAGCGGGAGGTTGGATACGCAGTATTTT. Translation gives CASSFSGRLDTQYF. The full variable domain, in which reference TRBV14 and TRBJ2-3 provide the parts outside the CDR3, is EAGVTQFPSHSVIEKGQTVTLRCDPISGHDNLYWYRRVMGKEIKFLLHFVKESKQDESGMPNNRFLAERTGGTYSTLKVQPAELEDSGVYFCASSFSGRLDTQYFGPGTRLTVL.

J is TRBJ2-3 and V is TRBV7-3; D is undetermined. Germline CDR1 SGHTA, CDR2 FQGTGA. Deletions cut 6 bases from V and 2 bases from J, with 3 bases between. The CDR3 sequence is 11 residues long. The CDR3 DNA is TGTGCCAGCAGTCTCACAGATACGCAGTATTTT. Its protein is CASSLTDTQYF.

This chain connects TRBV29-1 to TRBJ2-4, with 7 bases identical to TRBD2. CDR3 size: 14 residues. J was trimmed by 2 bases and V by 8 bases; bases with no gene match: 9. Germline CDR1 reads SQVTM; CDR2 reads ANQGSEA. The DNA of the CDR3 is TGCAGCCCTTACAAGCGGGAAACCAAAAACATTCAGTACTTC. It codes for CSPYKRETKNIQYF.

V gene TRBV11-2 combines with J gene TRBJ2-7, with 7 bases lining up with TRBD2. This CDR3 contains 14 residues. The V gene's germline CDR1 is SGHAT and CDR2 FQNNGV. V shed 5 bases, J shed 2 bases, and the junction held 6 bases outside the gene matches. The CDR3 sequence: CASSLTSDTYEQYF. Here the CDR3 DNA reads TGTGCCAGCAGCCTTACTAGCGATACCTACGAGCAGTACTTC.